The 20 T cell receptor beta chains in this list originate from one sample, sequenced in a study of T cell clonality in common variable immunodeficiency. Findings and caveats of the study: Reportedly, TCR beta sequences from common variable immunodeficiency showed fewer deletions and N-nucleotide insertions.

The antigens these receptors bind are not known. Clones were sequenced by immunoSEQ multiplex PCR, and TCRdb holds only the in-frame ones, with some missing. The sample has roughly 12,000 clones, none seen only once. Sequenced sample: peripheral blood mononuclear cells. The receptors derive from a human donor with common variable immunodeficiency.

The covered CDR3 bases are TGTGCCAGCAGGCAAAGACCTGAAGGGAATGAG. It translates to CASRQRPEGNE. The entire CDR3 protein reads CASRQRPEGNEQFF. The chain employs TRBV2 and TRBJ2-1; D gene uncertain. The missing CDR3 end, 3 residues past where the read stops, is filled in from the germline J gene. CDR3 size: 14 residues. V was pared by 6 bases and J by 7 bases, with 16 bases between. From germline, CDR1 is SNHLY and CDR2 FYNNEI.

This clone has only a few counts. The read is 3 residues too short to cover the CDR3 end, so that end is filled in from the germline J gene. The chain couples TRBV19 to TRBJ2-7; 8 positions match TRBD1. The CDR3 spans 16 residues. Per the germline V gene, CDR1 is LNHDA and CDR2 is SQIVND (reference sequence). After removal of 5 bases from V and 1 base from J, the junction contained 10 bases not matched to a gene. The CDR3 sequence is CASSPNGQGSSYEQYF. The DNA read from the CDR3 is TGTGCCAGTAGTCCCAACGGACAGGGATCGTCCTACGAG.

This clone was seen repeatedly, ten times or more. The DNA ends 3 residues before the CDR3 does, and the rest of the CDR3 is filled in from the germline J gene. J is TRBJ2-1 and V is TRBV6-1; 8 positions agree with TRBD2. With V trimmed by 2 bases and J by 4 bases, 10 bases remained unmatched. Germline CDR1 MNHNS, CDR2 SASEGT. The length of the CDR3 is 17 residues. CDR3 bases read: TGTGCCAGCAGTGAACCCGTGCGGGGGGCGCCATACAATGAG. This gives the protein CASSEPVRGAPYNE. The CDR3 in its entirety is CASSEPVRGAPYNEQFF.

This clone has a count of ten or more. The CDR3 end is not reached by the read, which stops 3 residues before it; the germline J gene fills it in. The rearrangement joins TRBV20-1 to TRBJ1-5; D is perhaps TRBD1 (5 bases). This CDR3 contains 14 residues. From germline, CDR1 is DFQATT and CDR2 SNEGSKA (reference sequence). With 6 bases removed from V and 3 bases from J, the gap between germline ends came to 15 bases. CDR3 amino acids: CSAESPGHNQPQHF. CDR3 DNA (partial): TGCAGTGCAGAGTCCCCAGGACACAATCAGCCC.

This clone appeared a few times. The CDR3 sequence is CASTGQVNQPQHF. CDR3 bases read: TGTGCCAGCACCGGACAGGTCAATCAGCCC. The V gene is TRBV2, the J gene TRBJ1-5; 7 nucleotides line up with TRBD1. The sequenced fragment ends 3 residues before the CDR3 boundary, so the rest is inferred from the germline J gene. Trimming cost V 7 bases and J 3 bases; bases outside gene matches: 3. Germline CDR1 is SNHLY and CDR2 is FYNNEI. The CDR3 is 13 amino acids. Full variable domain (outside the CDR3, taken from reference TRBV2 and TRBJ1-5): EPEVTQTPSHQVTQMGQEVILRCVPISNHLYFYWYRQILGQKVEFLVSFYNNEISEKSEIFDDQFSVERPDGSNFTLKIRSTKLEDSAMYFCASTGQVNQPQHFGDGTRLSIL.

This clone showed up many times. The CDR3 is cut off 3 residues early in the read; its end comes from the germline J gene. The chain combines TRBV18 with TRBJ2-1, with 14 bases lining up with TRBD2. V lost 6 bases, J lost 2 bases, and 6 bases stayed unmatched. There are 17 residues in the CDR3. The germline CDR1 and CDR2 sequences are KGHSH and LQKENI. The part of the CDR3 DNA that was read is TGTGCCAGCTCGACTAGCGGGGGGGCTCGGCCCTACAATGAG. Amino acid sequence: CASSTSGGARPYNE. The full CDR3 reads CASSTSGGARPYNEQFF.

For this clone: Read data end 3 residues before the CDR3 end; the end is taken from the germline J gene. The V gene is TRBV6-2 or TRBV6-3, the J gene TRBJ1-4, with D unclear. This CDR3 has 14 residues. Trimming shortened V by 7 bases and J by 6 bases, and 15 bases separated the two germline ends. From germline, CDR1 is MNHEY and CDR2 SVGEGT. CDR3: CASNHRGGHEKLFF. The part of the CDR3 DNA that was read is TGTGCCAGCAATCATCGAGGCGGGCATGAAAAA.

As to this clone: Read data end 3 residues before the CDR3 end; the end is taken from the germline J gene. The V and J genes are TRBV2 and TRBJ2-5, with 7 bases lining up with TRBD2. The CDR3 is 15 residues long. The germline V gene encodes CDR1 SNHLY and CDR2 FYNNEI. With V trimmed by 5 bases and J by 5 bases, 11 bases remained unmatched. CDR3 in amino acids: CASSRGRAAGETQYF. CDR3 DNA (partial): TGTGCCAGCAGTCGGGGACGGGCAGCGGGGGAGACC.

In this sample, this clone turned up a few times. Sequencing ends 3 residues short of the CDR3 end; the germline J gene provides the rest. The chain links TRBV5-1 to TRBJ2-1; the match to TRBD2 covers 7 bases. The V and J ends lost 0 bases and 1 base, in that order; junction bases with no gene match: 4. The CDR3 contains 16 residues. Germline V gene sequence: CDR1 SGHRS, CDR2 YFSETQ. Partial CDR3 DNA: TGCGCCAGCAGCTTGGGATCGGGGGGATCCTACAATGAG. It yields the protein CASSLGSGGSYNE. The CDR3 in full is CASSLGSGGSYNEQFF.

As regards this clone: The CDR3 goes on 3 residues after the read ends, and that part is filled in from the germline J gene. The gene calls are TRBV2 and TRBJ2-5; 9 bases fit TRBD2. V shed 2 bases, J shed 4 bases, and the junction held 14 bases outside the gene matches. Germline CDR1 and CDR2: SNHLY and FYNNEI. The CDR3 consists of 18 residues. The sequenced CDR3 bases are TGTGCCAGCAGTGAATTTAGGACTAGCGCGGGGGGGGCAGAGACC. Amino acids: CASSEFRTSAGGAET. The full CDR3 sequence reads CASSEFRTSAGGAETQYF.

This clone has just a few counts. Read data end 3 residues before the CDR3 end; the end is taken from the germline J gene. The V call is TRBV7-9, the J call TRBJ2-7; TRBD1 agrees at 8 bases. This CDR3 contains 14 residues. V was pared by 1 base and J by 6 bases, with 5 bases of the junction left unmatched. From germline, CDR1 is SEHNR and CDR2 FQNEAQ (reference sequence). Here the CDR3 reads CASSLDPRGPEQYF. The sequenced part of the CDR3 DNA is TGTGCCAGCAGCTTAGACCCCAGGGGGCCCGAG.

This clone was observed a few times. The CDR3 extends 3 residues past the end of the read, so its final part is completed from the germline J gene. The genes are TRBV18 and TRBJ1-2; D not resolved. V shed 3 bases and J shed 1 base, with 9 bases lying between them. Germline CDR1 and CDR2: KGHSH and LQKENI. The CDR3 runs 14 residues. The sequenced CDR3 bases are TGTGCCAGCTCACCTTCTAACGTTAACTATGGC. This codes for CASSPSNVNYG. The complete CDR3 sequence is CASSPSNVNYGYTF.

Note on this clone: The read finishes 3 residues shy of the CDR3 end, and the germline J gene is used to complete it. This chain joins TRBV19 and TRBJ1-6; D might be TRBD1 (6 bases). Looked up from germline, CDR1 is LNHDA and CDR2 is SQIVND (reference sequence). The CDR3 loop spans 14 amino acids. Trimming removed 10 bases from V and 6 bases from J, with 16 bases in between. CDR3 region: CATQTGFANSPLHF. The sequenced part of the CDR3 DNA is TGTGCCACCCAAACAGGGTTCGCTAATTCACCC.

This clone occurred a few times. The read comes to an end 3 residues before the CDR3 does, leaving the germline J gene to fill in the end. The V and J genes are TRBV5-1 and TRBJ2-7; tentative D call: TRBD1 (5 bases). CDR3 length equals 13 residues. Trimming left V 5 bases short and J 3 bases short, with 12 bases between. CDR1 is SGHRS, CDR2 YFSETQ, per germline. CDR3 DNA (partial): TGCGCCAGCAGGGACACCGCACACTACGAG. Its translation: CASRDTAHYE. The whole CDR3 region reads CASRDTAHYEQYF.

Regarding this clone: The read ends 3 residues shy of where the CDR3 ends; the end is completed using the germline J gene. This chain uses TRBV11-3 with TRBJ1-1, with TRBD1 matching over 7 bases. Germline V gene sequence: CDR1 SGHNT, CDR2 YENEEA. The CDR3 loop spans 14 amino acids. CDR3 bases read: TGTGCCAGCAGCTTGACAGGGAAGGTTTGTGGA. Amino acids: CASSLTGKVCG. In full, the CDR3 reads CASSLTGKVCGAFF. The variable domain in full, with the rest retrieved from reference TRBV11-3 and TRBJ1-1, is EAGVVQSPRYKIIEKKQPVAFWCNPISGHNTLYWYLQNLGQGPELLIRYENEEAVDDSQLPKDRFSAERLKGVDSTLKIQPAELGDSAVYLCASSLTGKVCGAFFGQGTRLTVV.

Notes on this clone: The CDR3 goes on 3 residues after the read ends, and that part is filled in from the germline J gene. This chain links TRBV6-2 or TRBV6-3 with TRBJ1-1; 8 bases map to TRBD1. V lost 4 bases, J lost 2 bases, and 3 bases stayed unmatched. The V gene's germline CDR1 is MNHEY and CDR2 SVGEGT. This CDR3 comprises 14 residues. CDR3 bases read: TGTGCCAGCAGTTGGACAGGGCGAAACACTGAA. Its protein is CASSWTGRNTE. The full CDR3 is CASSWTGRNTEAFF.

With regard to this clone: The read finishes 3 residues shy of the CDR3 end, and the germline J gene is used to complete it. The chain combines TRBV19 with TRBJ2-1, with 12 bases fitting TRBD2. Unmatched junction bases numbered 3, after V lost 1 base and J lost 2 bases. The CDR3 runs to 17 residues. CDR1 is LNHDA, CDR2 SQIVND, per germline (reference sequence). The CDR3 bases that were read are TGTGCCAGTAGTATAGGCGGACTAGCGGGGACCTACAATGAG. This sequence encodes CASSIGGLAGTYNE. The entire CDR3 protein reads CASSIGGLAGTYNEQFF.

On this clone itself: The CDR3 extends 3 residues past the end of the read, so its final part is completed from the germline J gene. The chain combines TRBV7-9 with TRBJ2-3, with 9 bases aligning to TRBD1. Trimming took 3 bases from V and 4 from J; bases not matched to a gene: 2. The CDR3 length is 14 residues. Looked up from germline, CDR1 is SEHNR and CDR2 is FQNEAQ (reference sequence). The part of the CDR3 DNA that was read is TGTGCCAGCAGCTTGGGACAGGGCCCAGATACG. Its protein product is CASSLGQGPDT. The full CDR3 protein reads CASSLGQGPDTQYF.

This clone occurred a few times. The read ends 3 residues shy of where the CDR3 ends; the end is completed using the germline J gene. V usage is TRBV6-2 or TRBV6-3 and J usage is TRBJ2-1, with D possibly matching TRBD1 (6 bases). V was cut by 6 bases and J by 2 bases, with 14 bases left in between. The CDR3 loop spans 15 amino acids. CDR1 MNHEY and CDR2 SVGEGT come from the germline V gene. CDR3: CASRTGLQAYNEQFF. CDR3 DNA (partial): TGTGCCAGCAGAACAGGGTTGCAAGCCTACAATGAG.

Worth noting for this clone: From the germline J gene comes the end of the CDR3, since the read stops 3 residues before it. The chain has TRBV30 and TRBJ2-7; D remains unclear. The length of the CDR3 is 16 residues. The germline V and J ends were trimmed by 0 bases and 3 bases, with 18 bases remaining between them. Germline CDR1 is GTSNPN and CDR2 is SVGIG (reference sequence). The CDR3 is CAWSVPLLRVGYEQYF. The covered CDR3 bases are TGTGCCTGGAGTGTTCCTTTACTACGGGTCGGCTACGAG. Using reference TRBV30 and TRBJ2-7 for the parts outside the CDR3, the full variable domain is SQTIHQWPATLVQPVGSPLSLECTVEGTSNPNLYWYRQAAGRGLQLLFYSVGIGQISSEVPQNLSASRPQDRQFILSSKKLLLSDSGFYLCAWSVPLLRVGYEQYFGPGTRLTVT.